This T cell receptor beta chain was found in a study of blood T cell repertoires in COVID-19. Overall study context: COVID-19 samples, acute and convalescent, were from the United States, Italy and Spain.

Trimming took off 5 bases at V and 4 bases at J, with 23 bases between the two ends. Germline CDR1 PRHDT, CDR2 FYEKMQ (reference sequence). The CDR3 is 17 residues long. Authors' methods: Reference gene primer amplification yielded estimated nucleated cell counts. The method was immunoSEQ multiplex PCR; TCRdb's version includes in-frame clones alone and lacks a portion of them. V and J calls and clone size are as listed in that table; D and trimming were resolved from the DNA. The sample holds roughly 80,000 clones, more than 70% seen once. The chain uses TRBV13 and TRBJ1-1, with unresolved D. The sequenced sample consisted of peripheral blood. This TCR came from an older woman with acute or convalescent COVID-19. CDR3 sequence (DNA): TGTGCCAGCAGCCGACCGGCGGGAACGGGAGTAGCCACTGAAGCTTTCTTT. Translated: CASSRPAGTGVATEAFF.